Below are 4 T cell receptor beta chains sequenced from a single sample in a study of tumor-infiltrating lymphocytes in oesophageal squamous cell carcinoma. From the PCR reads, TCRdb called clonotypes with MiXCR, one entry per CDR3 protein. The table includes about 11,000 distinct CDR3 sequences, 40% to 65% detected once. The sequenced sample consisted of esophageal tumor tissue. Source of these receptors: a female donor with esophageal squamous cell carcinoma.

This chain links TRBV7-9 with TRBJ1-1, with D unresolved. The length of the CDR3 is 15 residues. Germline CDR1 reads SEHNR; CDR2 reads FQNEAQ (reference sequence). V lost 1 base to trimming and J lost 0 bases, with 9 bases between them. CDR3: CASSLGWALNTEAFF. Here the CDR3 DNA reads TGTGCCAGCAGCTTAGGTTGGGCGCTGAACACTGAAGCTTTCTTT.

This clonotype was seen only a few times. The chain joins TRBV5-6 to TRBJ1-2; TRBD1 matches at 9 bases. The ends lost 5 bases at V and 3 bases at J; junction bases unmatched: 8. CDR3 length: 15 residues. CDR1 and CDR2 (germline): SGHDT, YYEEEE. The CDR3 is CASRLGQGRDYGYTF. In DNA, the CDR3 is TGTGCCAGCAGGTTAGGACAGGGGAGAGACTATGGCTACACCTTC.

CDR3: CASQTPDGNYGYTF. The CDR3 DNA reads TGTGCCAGCCAGACCCCGGACGGGAACTATGGCTACACCTTC. The V gene is TRBV6-1, the J gene TRBJ1-2, with D unclear. Trimming took off 8 bases at V and 2 bases at J, with 15 bases between the two ends. CDR1 is MNHNS, CDR2 SASEGT, per germline. The CDR3 is made up of 14 amino acids.

This clonotype has only a few counts. The V gene is TRBV7-6, the J gene TRBJ2-3; 7 nucleotides agree with TRBD1. V shed 1 base, J shed 6 bases, and the junction held 4 bases outside the gene matches. CDR1 is SGHVS and CDR2 is FNYEAQ in the germline V gene. The CDR3 loop spans 14 amino acids. In DNA form, the CDR3 reads TGTGCCAGCAGCTTAGTTGTCAGGGGGGATACGCAGTATTTT. Translated, it gives CASSLVVRGDTQYF.